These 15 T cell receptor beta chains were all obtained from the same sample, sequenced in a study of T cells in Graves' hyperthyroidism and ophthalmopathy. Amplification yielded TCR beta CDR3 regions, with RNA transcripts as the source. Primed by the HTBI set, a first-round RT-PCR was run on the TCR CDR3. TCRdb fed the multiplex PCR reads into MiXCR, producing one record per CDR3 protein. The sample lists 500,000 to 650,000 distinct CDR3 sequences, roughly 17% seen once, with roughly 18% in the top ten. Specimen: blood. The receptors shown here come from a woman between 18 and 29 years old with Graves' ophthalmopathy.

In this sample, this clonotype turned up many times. This CDR3 is CASSLAGGPEETQYF. Here the CDR3 DNA reads TGTGCCAGCAGTTTAGCGGGAGGGCCGGAAGAGACCCAGTACTTC. The chain uses TRBV12-3 or TRBV12-4 and TRBJ2-5; the match to TRBD2 covers 7 bases. After removal of 0 bases from V and 3 bases from J, the junction contained 4 bases not matched to a gene. The CDR3 loop spans 15 amino acids.

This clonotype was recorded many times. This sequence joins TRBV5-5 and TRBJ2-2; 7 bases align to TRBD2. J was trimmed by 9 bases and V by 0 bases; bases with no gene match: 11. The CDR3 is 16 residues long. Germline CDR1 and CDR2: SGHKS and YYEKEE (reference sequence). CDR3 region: CASSLDGGSGLRELFF. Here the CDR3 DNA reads TGTGCCAGCAGCTTGGACGGCGGGAGTGGCTTGAGGGAGCTGTTTTTT.

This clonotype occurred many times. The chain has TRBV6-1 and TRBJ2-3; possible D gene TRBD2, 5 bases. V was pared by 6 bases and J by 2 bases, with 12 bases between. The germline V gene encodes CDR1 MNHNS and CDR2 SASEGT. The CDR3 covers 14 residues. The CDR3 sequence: CASRALDVTDTQYF. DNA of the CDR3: TGTGCCAGCAGGGCACTAGATGTCACAGATACGCAGTATTTT.

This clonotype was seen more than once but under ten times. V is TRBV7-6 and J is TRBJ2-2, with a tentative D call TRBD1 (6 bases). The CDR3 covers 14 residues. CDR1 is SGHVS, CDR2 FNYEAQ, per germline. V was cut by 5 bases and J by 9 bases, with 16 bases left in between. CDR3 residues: CASSTTGFGRELFF. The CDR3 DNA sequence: TGTGCCAGCAGCACCACAGGGTTCGGGCGGGAGCTGTTTTTT.

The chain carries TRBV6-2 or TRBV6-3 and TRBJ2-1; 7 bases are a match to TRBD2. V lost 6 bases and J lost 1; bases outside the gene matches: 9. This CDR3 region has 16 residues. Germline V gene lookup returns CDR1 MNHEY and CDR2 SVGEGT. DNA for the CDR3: TGTGCCAGCAGCGTAGATGGAGCGGGGTCCTACAATGAGCAGTTCTTC. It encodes CASSVDGAGSYNEQFF.

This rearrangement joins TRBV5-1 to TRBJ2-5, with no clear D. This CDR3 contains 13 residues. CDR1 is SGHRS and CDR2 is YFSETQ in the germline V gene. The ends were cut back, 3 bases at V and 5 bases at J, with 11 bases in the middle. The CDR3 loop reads CASSSEHGETQYF. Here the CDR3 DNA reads TGCGCCAGCAGCTCAGAGCACGGTGAGACCCAGTACTTC.

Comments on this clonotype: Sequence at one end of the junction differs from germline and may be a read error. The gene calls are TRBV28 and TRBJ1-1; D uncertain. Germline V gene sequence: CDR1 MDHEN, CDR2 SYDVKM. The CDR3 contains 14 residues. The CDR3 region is CASGLTRVNAEAFF. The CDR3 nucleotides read TGTGCCAGCGGTTTAACTCGGGTGAACGCTGAAGCTTTCTTT.

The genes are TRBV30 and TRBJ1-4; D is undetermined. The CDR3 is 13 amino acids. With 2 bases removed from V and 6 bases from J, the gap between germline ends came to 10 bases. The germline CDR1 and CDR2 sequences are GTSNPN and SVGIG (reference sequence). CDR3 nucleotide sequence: TGTGCCTGGAGTTTAAGCCGGGATGAAAAACTGTTTTTT. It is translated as CAWSLSRDEKLFF.

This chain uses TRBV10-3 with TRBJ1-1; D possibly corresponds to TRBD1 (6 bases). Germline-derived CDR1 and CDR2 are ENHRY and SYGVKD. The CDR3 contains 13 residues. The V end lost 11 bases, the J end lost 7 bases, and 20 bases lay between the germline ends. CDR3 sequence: CAAYRDMGDEAFF. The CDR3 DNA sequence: TGTGCCGCATATCGGGACATGGGGGATGAAGCTTTCTTT.

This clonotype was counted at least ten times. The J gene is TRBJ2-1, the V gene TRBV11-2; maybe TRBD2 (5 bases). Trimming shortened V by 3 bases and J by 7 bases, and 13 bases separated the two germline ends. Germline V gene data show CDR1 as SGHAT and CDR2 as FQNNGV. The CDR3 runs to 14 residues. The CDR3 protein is CASSLLAFRNEQFF. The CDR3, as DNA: TGTGCCAGCAGCTTGCTAGCTTTTAGGAATGAGCAGTTCTTC.

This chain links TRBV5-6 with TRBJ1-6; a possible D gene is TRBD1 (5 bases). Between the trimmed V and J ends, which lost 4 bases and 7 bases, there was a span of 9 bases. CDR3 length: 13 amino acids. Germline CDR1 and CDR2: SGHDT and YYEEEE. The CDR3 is CASSRDVNSPLHF. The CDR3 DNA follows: TGTGCCAGCAGCCGGGACGTAAATTCACCCCTCCACTTT. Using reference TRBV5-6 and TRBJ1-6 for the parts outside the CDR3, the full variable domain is DAGVTQSPTHLIKTRGQQVTLRCSPKSGHDTVSWYQQALGQGPQFIFQYYEEEERQRGNFPDRFSGHQFPNYSSELNVNALLLGDSALYLCASSRDVNSPLHFGNGTRLTVT.

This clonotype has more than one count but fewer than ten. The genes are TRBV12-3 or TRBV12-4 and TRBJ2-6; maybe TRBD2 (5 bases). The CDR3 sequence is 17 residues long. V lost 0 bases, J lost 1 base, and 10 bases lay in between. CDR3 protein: CASSLAMEESGANVLTF. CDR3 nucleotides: TGTGCCAGCAGTTTAGCGATGGAGGAATCTGGGGCCAACGTCCTGACTTTC.

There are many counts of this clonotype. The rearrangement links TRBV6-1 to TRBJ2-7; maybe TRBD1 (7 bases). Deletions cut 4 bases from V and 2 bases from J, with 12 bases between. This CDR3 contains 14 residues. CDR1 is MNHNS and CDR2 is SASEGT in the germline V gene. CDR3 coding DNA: TGTGCCAGCAGTGGCGGGACAGATCCCTACGAGCAGTACTTC. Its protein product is CASSGGTDPYEQYF.

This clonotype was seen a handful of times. CDR3 DNA: TGTGCCAGCAACTCGGGACTAGCGGACGAGCAGTACTTC. Its protein product is CASNSGLADEQYF. The genes are TRBV5-4 and TRBJ2-7; TRBD2 matches 11 bases. This CDR3 is 13 amino acids long. CDR1 is SGHNT, CDR2 YYREEE, per germline (reference sequence). V trimming: 6 bases; J trimming: 5 bases; junction bases outside the gene matches: 4.

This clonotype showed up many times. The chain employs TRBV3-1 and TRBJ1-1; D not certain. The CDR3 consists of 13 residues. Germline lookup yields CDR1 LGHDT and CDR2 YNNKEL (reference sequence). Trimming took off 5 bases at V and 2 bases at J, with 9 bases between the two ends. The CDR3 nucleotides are TGTGCCAGCAGCACCCGTACAAACACTGAAGCTTTCTTT. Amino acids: CASSTRTNTEAFF. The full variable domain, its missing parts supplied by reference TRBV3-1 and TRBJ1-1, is DTAVSQTPKYLVTQMGNDKSIKCEQNLGHDTMYWYKQDSKKFLKIMFSYNNKELIINETVPNRFSPKSPDKAHLNLHINSLELGDSAVYFCASSTRTNTEAFFGQGTRLTVV.